Each of the 18 T cell receptor beta chains below was sequenced from the same sample in a study of STAT5B mutations in CD4+ large granular lymphocyte leukemia (dated 2022 in TCRdb). The library was generated by the immunoSEQ multiplex PCR assay. The clones in this table, taken by TCRdb from immuneACCESS, are in-frame only. Not every clone is retained; where verified, under half of the shortfall comes from an unresolved V gene, and the cause of the rest is unknown. The sample table records 30,000 to 40,000 clones; 70% to 80% of these occur just once. In total, the top ten clones hold approximately 0.5% of the sample. The material sequenced was CD4+ T cells from blood buffy coats. These TCRs come from a human donor in good health.

This chain links TRBV2 with TRBJ1-2; possible D gene TRBD1, 5 bases. The V end lost 4 bases, the J end lost 5 bases, and 8 bases lay between the germline ends. Germline CDR1 is SNHLY and CDR2 is FYNNEI. The CDR3 sequence is 12 residues long. Here the CDR3 DNA reads TGTGCCAGCAGTGGGGGACCTTATGGCTACACCTTC. This codes for CASSGGPYGYTF.

This clone was counted once. An end of the junction does not agree with germline; a read error may underlie this. V gene TRBV7-8 combines with J gene TRBJ1-1; D may be TRBD1 (5 bases). The length of the CDR3 is 13 residues. Germline-derived CDR1 and CDR2 are SGHVS and FQNEAQ. As DNA, the CDR3 is TGTGCCAGCAGCTCCGGGACGAACGCTGAAGCTTTCTTT. The encoded protein is CASSSGTNAEAFF. Full variable domain (remainder filled in from reference TRBV7-8 and TRBJ1-1): GAGVSQSPRYKVAKRGQDVALRCDPISGHVSLFWYQQALGQGPEFLTYFQNEAQLDKSGLPSDRFFAERPEGSVSTLKIQRTQQEDSAVYLCASSSGTNAEAFFGQGTRLTVV.

The J gene is TRBJ2-7, the V gene TRBV6-6, with 9 bases identical to TRBD2. CDR1 and CDR2 (germline): MNHNY, SVGAGI (reference sequence). The CDR3 runs 15 residues. V dropped 0 bases and J dropped 2; count of bases not matched to a gene: 2. The CDR3 sequence is CASSYSAGGTYEQYF. The CDR3 coding sequence is TGTGCCAGCAGTTACTCTGCGGGGGGGACCTACGAGCAGTACTTC.

CDR3 nucleotides: TGCAGCGTGACAGGGTGGAACACTGAAGCTTTCTTT. It specifies CSVTGWNTEAFF. The rearrangement links TRBV29-1 to TRBJ1-1, with TRBD1 identical over 7 bases. V shed 6 bases, J shed 1 base, and the junction held 2 bases outside the gene matches. Germline-derived CDR1 and CDR2 are SQVTM and ANQGSEA. This CDR3 is 12 amino acids long.

V is TRBV27 and J is TRBJ2-1; TRBD2 aligns across 9 bases. Germline CDR1 and CDR2: MNHEY and SMNVEV (reference sequence). The trim removed 7 bases at V and 7 bases at J, leaving 8 bases unmatched. The CDR3 loop spans 14 amino acids. The CDR3 nucleotides read TGTGCCAGCAATCGACTAGCGGCCCCAAATGAGCAGTTCTTC. It encodes CASNRLAAPNEQFF.

This clone was observed a handful of times. The chain carries TRBV7-2 and TRBJ2-5, with D possibly being TRBD2 (6 bases). The V gene lost 5 bases and the J gene lost 0 bases, with 10 bases spanning the gap. Germline V lookup: CDR1 SGHTA, CDR2 FQGNSA. The CDR3 is 14 residues long. The CDR3 DNA follows: TGTGCCAGCAGCAACCGGGACTACCAAGAGACCCAGTACTTC. It yields the protein CASSNRDYQETQYF.

This clone was detected once. This rearrangement joins TRBV2 to TRBJ2-1; TRBD2 agrees at 9 bases. The CDR3 runs to 12 residues. Germline CDR1 SNHLY, CDR2 FYNNEI. V dropped 6 bases and J dropped 10; count of bases not matched to a gene: 4. The CDR3 protein is CASSAGTSEQFF. CDR3 coding DNA: TGTGCCAGCAGCGCTGGGACTAGCGAGCAGTTCTTC. The variable domain in full, with the rest retrieved from reference TRBV2 and TRBJ2-1, is EPEVTQTPSHQVTQMGQEVILRCVPISNHLYFYWYRQILGQKVEFLVSFYNNEISEKSEIFDDQFSVERPDGSNFTLKIRSTKLEDSAMYFCASSAGTSEQFFGPGTRLTVL.

As concerns this clone: Here the CDR3 omits its conserved ending phenylalanine or tryptophan, so a read error is the likely source. The DNA is omitted, as the CDR3 cannot be located on it reliably, and the CDR3 follows TCRdb's listing. V is TRBV23-1 and J is TRBJ1-3. TRBV23-1 is marked as an open reading frame, function uncertain. The CDR3 length is 12 residues, termini included. CDR3 amino acids: CASTPVSTAVGV.

This clone showed up just once. This rearrangement joins TRBV11-1 to TRBJ2-1; 13 positions match TRBD2. V trimming: 6 bases; J trimming: 9 bases; junction bases outside the gene matches: 8. CDR3 size: 15 residues. Germline CDR1 SGHAT, CDR2 FQDESV (reference sequence). The CDR3: CASSGRTSGSIEQFF. The CDR3 bases are TGTGCCAGCAGTGGCCGGACTAGCGGGAGTATTGAGCAGTTCTTC.

This clone was found a few times. The chain links TRBV28 to TRBJ1-1; D gene ambiguous. The germline gives CDR1 MDHEN, CDR2 SYDVKM. V lost 7 bases and J lost 3, with 6 bases in between. This CDR3 comprises 11 residues. In DNA form, the CDR3 reads TGTGCCAGCACCGGGTACACTGAAGCTTTCTTT. Protein sequence: CASTGYTEAFF.

The chain employs TRBV10-3 and TRBJ2-5, with D perhaps matching TRBD1 or TRBD2 (5 bases each). With 6 bases removed from V and 2 bases from J, the gap between germline ends came to 10 bases. Germline V gives CDR1 ENHRY, CDR2 SYGVKD. The CDR3 runs to 13 residues. CDR3 coding DNA: TGTGCCATCAGGAGGGACGATCAAGAGACCCAGTACTTC. Translated, it gives CAIRRDDQETQYF.

This chain connects TRBV7-9 to TRBJ2-7, with 7 bases lining up with TRBD1. The CDR3 contains 14 residues. J was trimmed by 1 base and V by 4 bases; bases with no gene match: 4. Germline V gene sequence: CDR1 SEHNR, CDR2 FQNEAQ (reference sequence). The CDR3 sequence is CASSSRDRSYEQYF. The CDR3 bases are TGTGCCAGCAGCTCCCGGGACAGATCCTACGAGCAGTACTTC.

To note about this clone: An end of the junction does not agree with germline; a read error may underlie this. The chain carries TRBV7-7 and TRBJ2-2; no definite D call. The CDR3 has 16 amino acids. Germline values: CDR1 SSHAT, CDR2 FNYEAQ (reference sequence). CDR3 nucleotides: TGTGCTAGCAGCTTACGCGCATTCGCGAACACCGGGGAGCTGTTTTTT. Protein product: CASSLRAFANTGELFF.

This chain joins TRBV5-6 and TRBJ2-5; D is uncertain. The CDR3 spans 13 residues. Germline loops: CDR1 SGHDT, CDR2 YYEEEE. V was cut by 3 bases and J by 2 bases, with 8 bases left in between. The CDR3 sequence: CASSYQEQETQYF. DNA for the CDR3: TGTGCCAGCAGCTATCAGGAGCAAGAGACCCAGTACTTC.

This chain joins TRBV29-1 and TRBJ1-4; D perhaps matches TRBD1 (6 bases). The V gene's germline CDR1 is SQVTM and CDR2 ANQGSEA. The CDR3 is made up of 14 amino acids. V was clipped by 6 bases and J by 8 bases, with 19 bases between them. CDR3 residues: CSVTSRGGGEKLFF. CDR3 in DNA: TGCAGCGTGACCTCCCGCGGGGGGGGCGAAAAACTGTTTTTT.

This clone has just a few counts. The chain has TRBV9 and TRBJ2-2; TRBD2 aligns across 13 bases. V dropped 5 bases and J dropped 7; count of bases not matched to a gene: 8. The germline gives CDR1 SGDLS, CDR2 YYNGEE. This CDR3 spans 16 amino acids. CDR3 sequence: CASRTGLAGFSGELFF. As DNA, the CDR3 is TGTGCCAGCAGGACGGGACTAGCGGGGTTCAGCGGGGAGCTGTTTTTT.

This sequence joins TRBV10-3 and TRBJ2-1, with 12 bases lining up with TRBD2. Germline lookup yields CDR1 ENHRY and CDR2 SYGVKD. The CDR3 runs to 19 residues. Trimming at V came to 2 bases and at J to 8 bases, leaving 16 bases not matched to a gene. DNA for the CDR3: TGTGCCATCAGTGAGGTTGGAACTAGCGGGAGGTCCCGGGCCCATGAGCAGTTCTTC. Protein sequence: CAISEVGTSGRSRAHEQFF.

The CDR3 is CASSFGDRNNEQFF. CDR3 sequence (DNA): TGTGCCAGCAGCTTCGGTGACCGAAACAATGAGCAGTTCTTC. The chain couples TRBV5-6 to TRBJ2-1; D is unclear. CDR1 SGHDT and CDR2 YYEEEE come from the germline V gene. The V end was cut by 2 bases, the J end by 5 bases, with 11 bases between. The CDR3 loop spans 14 amino acids.